This T cell receptor (beta chain) was sequenced in a study of T cell repertoires in cytomegalovirus infection. Across the study: CMV epitopes in the study were HLA-C-restricted (recently identified) and HLA-B-restricted (well studied). Shared public TCR beta signatures pointed to both CMV infection and a matching HLA type. Findings and caveats of the study: The cumulative frequency of public TCR beta families distinguished individuals who carried CMV together with the relevant HLA. HLA-C-restricted TCR beta clonotypes specific for CMV led the ex vivo response.

Only a few counts were recorded for this clonotype. Its antigen remains unknown. MiXCR, run by TCRdb on the reads, gives a single entry per CDR3 protein. This sample has over 95,000 distinct CDR3 sequences; 30% to 35% occur once, and the top ten carry more than 35%. The CDR3 totals 18 residues. Looked up from germline, CDR1 is MNHNS and CDR2 is SASEGT. J gave up 2 bases and V 0 bases, and 10 bases lay outside the gene matches. The specimen comprised CD8+ T cells from cultured PBMCs, sampled from culture after CMV antigen stimulation. The sequence derives from a human donor in good health (CMV status not recorded). Some clones in this sample may be carry-over from other donors' samples. This rearrangement joins TRBV6-1 to TRBJ2-3; 8 bases are shared with TRBD2. CDR3 protein: CASSEAGPGLDTTDTQYF. CDR3 DNA sequence: TGTGCCAGCAGTGAAGCGGGACCGGGACTAGATACCACAGATACGCAGTATTTT.